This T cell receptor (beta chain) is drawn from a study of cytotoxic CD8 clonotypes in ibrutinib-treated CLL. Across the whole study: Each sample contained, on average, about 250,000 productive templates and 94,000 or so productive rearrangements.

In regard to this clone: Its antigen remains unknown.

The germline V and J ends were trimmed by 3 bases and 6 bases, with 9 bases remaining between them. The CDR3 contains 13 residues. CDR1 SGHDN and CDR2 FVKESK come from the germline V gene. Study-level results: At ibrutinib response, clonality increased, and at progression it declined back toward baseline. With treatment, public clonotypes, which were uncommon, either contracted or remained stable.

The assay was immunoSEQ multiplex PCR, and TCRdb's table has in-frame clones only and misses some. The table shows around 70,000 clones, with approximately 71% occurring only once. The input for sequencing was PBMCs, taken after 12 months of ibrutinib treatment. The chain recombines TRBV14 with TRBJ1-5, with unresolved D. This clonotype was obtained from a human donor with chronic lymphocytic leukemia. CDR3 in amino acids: CASSQDSGQPQHF. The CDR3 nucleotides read TGTGCCAGCAGCCAGGACTCGGGTCAGCCCCAGCATTTT.